The 32 T cell receptor beta chains in this list originate from one sample, sequenced in a study of neurological immune-mediated disorders. One entry per CDR3 protein results from TCRdb running MiXCR on the 5' RACE reads. The sample carries roughly 18,000 distinct CDR3 sequences, about a quarter recorded once. Material: PBMCs. All receptors derive from a man aged 45-60 years with HTLV-1-associated myelopathy (HAM/TSP).

This clonotype has only a few counts. The genes are TRBV27 and TRBJ2-5; D not certain. V lost 2 bases and J 5 bases, leaving 9 bases between the germline ends. This CDR3 is built from 13 residues. In germline, CDR1 is MNHEY, CDR2 SMNVEV (reference sequence). CDR3 protein: CASSLGRFETQYF. The CDR3, as DNA: TGTGCCAGCAGTTTAGGCAGGTTCGAGACCCAGTACTTC.

This clonotype was detected ten times or more. The chain is built from TRBV5-1 and TRBJ2-3; D is uncertain. V was clipped by 6 bases and J by 2 bases, with 4 bases between them. CDR3 length equals 11 residues. Germline CDR1 reads SGHRS; CDR2 reads YFSETQ. CDR3 sequence: CASTNTDTQYF. CDR3 in DNA: TGCGCCAGCACCAACACAGATACGCAGTATTTT. Combining the CDR3 with reference TRBV5-1 and TRBJ2-3 gives the whole variable domain KAGVTQTPRYLIKTRGQQVTLSCSPISGHRSVSWYQQTPGQGLQFLFEYFSETQRNKGNFPGRFSGRQFSNSRSEMNVSTLELGDSALYLCASTNTDTQYFGPGTRLTVL.

This clonotype was observed a few times. The genes are TRBV5-1 and TRBJ2-7; perhaps TRBD2 as D (6 bases). The germline V and J ends were trimmed by 4 bases and 4 bases, with 15 bases remaining between them. CDR1 is SGHRS and CDR2 is YFSETQ in the germline V gene. This CDR3 has 14 residues. CDR3 protein: CASSLKNGGYEQYF. The CDR3 nucleotides read TGCGCCAGCAGCCTAAAGAACGGAGGGTACGAGCAGTACTTC.

The V and J genes are TRBV15 and TRBJ1-3; no clear D. V was shortened by 8 bases and J by 2 bases, with 10 bases between the two germline ends. CDR3 size: 13 residues. CDR1 is LNHNV and CDR2 is YYDKDF in the germline V gene (reference sequence). The CDR3 loop reads CATGGSTGNTIYF. In DNA form, the CDR3 reads TGTGCCACCGGAGGCAGTACTGGAAACACCATATATTTT.

The chain combines TRBV5-1 with TRBJ2-4; D possibly uses TRBD1 or TRBD2 (5 bases each). CDR3 length equals 14 residues. The V end lost 3 bases, the J end lost 9 bases, and 16 bases lay between the germline ends. Germline V gene lookup returns CDR1 SGHRS and CDR2 YFSETQ. The CDR3 region is CASSSRDPCSIQYF. Written as DNA, the CDR3 is TGCGCCAGCAGCTCACGGGACCCCTGTAGCATTCAGTACTTC.

This rearrangement joins TRBV7-8 to TRBJ2-3, with 9 positions matching TRBD2. CDR1 and CDR2 (germline): SGHVS, FQNEAQ. The junction had 10 bases not matched to a gene; V was cut back by 5 bases and J by 4 bases. The CDR3 runs 16 residues. CDR3 protein: CASSAAVAGVPDTQYF. The CDR3 DNA follows: TGTGCCAGCAGCGCCGCGGTAGCGGGGGTTCCAGATACGCAGTATTTT. The full variable domain, completed using reference TRBV7-8 and TRBJ2-3, is GAGVSQSPRYKVAKRGQDVALRCDPISGHVSLFWYQQALGQGPEFLTYFQNEAQLDKSGLPSDRFFAERPEGSVSTLKIQRTQQEDSAVYLCASSAAVAGVPDTQYFGPGTRLTVL.

V usage is TRBV5-8 and J usage is TRBJ2-1; D is uncertain. The CDR3 is 11 residues long. The germline CDR1 and CDR2 sequences are SGHTS and YDEGEE. Trimming stripped 7 bases from V and 4 bases from J, with 6 bases between. CDR3 DNA sequence: TGTGCCAGCTCCCGTTACAATGAGCAGTTCTTC. Amino acids: CASSRYNEQFF.

For this clonotype: One base away lies a much larger clone, so this may be a sequencing read error. The V gene is TRBV27, the J gene TRBJ1-6, with a tentative D call TRBD1 (6 bases). V lost 3 bases, J lost 10 bases, and 13 bases lay in between. The CDR3 is made up of 14 amino acids. CDR1 is MNHEY and CDR2 is SMNVEV in the germline V gene (reference sequence). CDR3: CASSFGDMDSPLHF. Written as DNA, the CDR3 is TGTGCCAGCAGTTTTGGGGACATGGACTCACCCCTCCACTTT.

The chain uses TRBV5-6 and TRBJ2-2; D perhaps matches TRBD1 (6 bases). CDR3 length: 16 residues. With 0 bases removed from V and 6 bases from J, the gap between germline ends came to 15 bases. Germline V gene lookup returns CDR1 SGHDT and CDR2 YYEEEE. The CDR3 DNA sequence: TGTGCCAGCAGCTTGGATCAGGGGATGAGAGCCGGGGAGCTGTTTTTT. It encodes CASSLDQGMRAGELFF.

This clonotype occurred a few times. The chain joins TRBV6-5 to TRBJ1-1; D unclear. Germline CDR1 is MNHEY and CDR2 is SVGAGI. This CDR3 contains 13 residues. The V end lost 1 base, the J end lost 1 base, and 4 bases lay between the germline ends. The CDR3 region is CASSYYQNTEAFF. CDR3 nucleotide sequence: TGTGCCAGCAGTTACTACCAGAACACTGAAGCTTTCTTT.

The chain links TRBV5-6 to TRBJ2-3; TRBD2 aligns across 7 bases. Germline V gene sequence: CDR1 SGHDT, CDR2 YYEEEE. The CDR3 is made up of 17 amino acids. With V trimmed by 0 bases and J by 5 bases, 12 bases remained unmatched. CDR3 nucleotides: TGTGCCAGCAGCTTGGTGGCAGGGACTAATTTTAGAGATACGCAGTATTTT. Protein: CASSLVAGTNFRDTQYF.

This clonotype has more than one count but fewer than ten. The gene calls are TRBV6-5 and TRBJ1-2; perhaps TRBD1 as D (5 bases). Germline assignment: CDR1 MNHEY and CDR2 SVGAGI. CDR3 length: 14 amino acids. The V end lost 5 bases, the J end lost 4 bases, and 14 bases lay between the germline ends. The CDR3 region has the DNA TGTGCCAGCAGTGCGCCCGGGGGAGTCTATGGCTACACCTTC. It translates to CASSAPGGVYGYTF.

V is TRBV19 and J is TRBJ2-5; 7 bases are a match to TRBD1. The V gene's germline CDR1 is LNHDA and CDR2 SQIVND (reference sequence). V trimming: 5 bases; J trimming: 5 bases; junction bases outside the gene matches: 20. This CDR3 is 18 amino acids long. The CDR3 DNA is TGTGCCAGTAGTTCGCGAGGACAGGTGGCCAGTACCGCGGAGACCCAGTACTTC. It translates to CASSSRGQVASTAETQYF. The entire variable domain, with the rest obtained from reference TRBV19 and TRBJ2-5, is as follows: DGGITQSPKYLFRKEGQNVTLSCEQNLNHDAMYWYRQDPGQGLRLIYYSQIVNDFQKGDIAEGYSVSREKKESFPLTVTSAQKNPTAFYLCASSSRGQVASTAETQYFGPGTRLLVL.

The chain has TRBV7-9 and TRBJ2-7, with 8 bases lining up with TRBD1. Looked up from germline, CDR1 is SEHNR and CDR2 is FQNEAQ (reference sequence). The CDR3 is 12 amino acids. Unmatched junction bases numbered 1, after V lost 3 bases and J lost 6 bases. CDR3 nucleotide sequence: TGTGCCAGCAGCTTGACAGGGGTCGAGCAGTACTTC. It specifies CASSLTGVEQYF.

This clonotype was seen a few times. This chain joins TRBV21-1 and TRBJ2-3; the table gives TRBD2 as D, unverified against the DNA. TRBV21-1 is marked as a pseudogene. The CDR3 spans 19 residues. CDR3 sequence reads: CASSKAGLAGGELTDTQYF. DNA of the CDR3: TGTGCCAGCAGCAAAGCGGGCCTAGCGGGGGGGGAACTGACAGATACGCAGTATTTT.

A few counts support this clonotype. The V gene is TRBV12-3 or TRBV12-4, the J gene TRBJ2-5; 9 bases match TRBD1. The CDR3 has 17 residues. The V and J ends lost 5 bases and 2 bases, in that order; junction bases with no gene match: 12. CDR3 nucleotide sequence: TGTGCCAGCAGTGCCGGGACAGGGCCAGGGGTACAAGAGACCCAGTACTTC. This translates into CASSAGTGPGVQETQYF.

The chain combines TRBV5-8 with TRBJ2-1; TRBD1 matches at 10 bases. With V trimmed by 3 bases and J by 4 bases, 4 bases remained unmatched. The CDR3 is 15 amino acids. The germline gives CDR1 SGHTS, CDR2 YDEGEE. CDR3 loop: CASSSPGQGYNEQFF. In nucleotides, the CDR3 is TGTGCCAGCAGCTCCCCGGGACAGGGGTACAATGAGCAGTTCTTC.

This clonotype was seen a few times. The chain employs TRBV20-1 and TRBJ2-1; 9 bases align to TRBD2. V lost 0 bases and J lost 11; bases outside the gene matches: 5. The CDR3 has 13 amino acids. Germline loops: CDR1 DFQATT, CDR2 SNEGSKA (reference sequence). In nucleotides, the CDR3 is TGCAGTGCTAGAGAGACGACTAGCGGACAGCAGTTCTTC. Its protein is CSARETTSGQQFF.

This clonotype was seen more than once but under ten times. This chain links TRBV7-9 with TRBJ2-7; 9 bases agree with TRBD1. The CDR3 is made up of 14 amino acids. Germline CDR1 and CDR2: SEHNR and FQNEAQ (reference sequence). Losses at the gene ends were 7 bases for V and 5 bases for J; bases not matched to a gene: 9. The CDR3 loop is CASTAGTGRDEQYF. CDR3 DNA: TGTGCCAGCACCGCGGGGACAGGGAGGGACGAGCAGTACTTC. The full variable domain, rest sourced from reference TRBV7-9 and TRBJ2-7, is DTGVSQNPRHKITKRGQNVTFRCDPISEHNRLYWYRQTLGQGPEFLTYFQNEAQLEKSRLLSDRFSAERPKGSFSTLEIQRTEQGDSAMYLCASTAGTGRDEQYFGPGTRLTVT.

This chain links TRBV4-3 with TRBJ2-7, with TRBD2 identical over 8 bases. CDR1 LGHNA and CDR2 YSLEER come from the germline V gene. The V segment lost 0 bases and the J segment 0 bases; nucleotides outside the gene matches: 7. This CDR3 spans 17 amino acids. DNA of the CDR3: TGCGCCAGCAGCCAAGACCGCCCGGGACTAGTCTCCTACGAGCAGTACTTC. Residues: CASSQDRPGLVSYEQYF.

In DNA, the CDR3 is TGCGCCAGCAGCCAAGGGAAGGGTCCCGACTTCTCCTACGAGCAGTACTTC. Translated: CASSQGKGPDFSYEQYF. This chain links TRBV4-1 with TRBJ2-7; no reliable D call. The CDR3 is 17 residues long. V lost 1 base to trimming and J lost 0 bases, with 16 bases between them. Germline CDR1 MGHRA, CDR2 YSYEKL.

The table lists this clonotype with a few counts. The CDR3 sequence is CASSFLHGADQPQHF. In DNA, the CDR3 is TGTGCCAGCAGTTTTCTCCACGGGGCGGATCAGCCCCAGCATTTT. The rearrangement uses TRBV27 and TRBJ1-5; D might be TRBD1 (5 bases). The germline V and J ends were trimmed by 3 bases and 5 bases, with 14 bases remaining between them. Looked up from germline, CDR1 is MNHEY and CDR2 is SMNVEV (reference sequence). This CDR3 comprises 15 residues.

In its sample, this clonotype ranks as medium-sized. The V and J genes are TRBV27 and TRBJ2-2; D may correspond to TRBD1 or TRBD2 (5 bases each). In germline, CDR1 is MNHEY, CDR2 SMNVEV (reference sequence). The V gene lost 10 bases and the J gene lost 4 bases, with 16 bases spanning the gap. This CDR3 comprises 14 residues. The CDR3 DNA follows: TGTGCCACCTCGCATACAGGAGGCACCGGGGAGCTGTTTTTT. This sequence encodes CATSHTGGTGELFF.

This chain joins TRBV5-5 and TRBJ2-2, with 7 nucleotides matching TRBD2. J was trimmed by 5 bases and V by 1 base; bases with no gene match: 5. This CDR3 is 15 amino acids long. The germline gives CDR1 SGHKS, CDR2 YYEKEE (reference sequence). CDR3 loop: CASSLWGGDTGELFF. Here the CDR3 DNA reads TGTGCCAGCAGCTTGTGGGGAGGGGATACCGGGGAGCTGTTTTTT.

The chain recombines TRBV2 with TRBJ1-1, with a tentative D call TRBD1 (6 bases). In germline, CDR1 is SNHLY, CDR2 FYNNEI. Trimming removed 10 bases from V and 4 bases from J, with 19 bases in between. The CDR3 is made up of 14 amino acids. CDR3 loop: CATKAPQGSTEAFF. DNA of the CDR3: TGTGCCACCAAGGCGCCACAGGGTAGCACTGAAGCTTTCTTT.

The gene calls are TRBV20-1 and TRBJ1-1, with no clear D. CDR3 size: 12 residues. The germline V gene has CDR1 DFQATT and CDR2 SNEGSKA (reference sequence). Trimming took off 1 base at V and 5 bases at J, with 8 bases between the two ends. The CDR3 reads CSARAPTTEAFF. DNA of the CDR3: TGCAGTGCTAGAGCCCCGACAACTGAAGCTTTCTTT.

This clonotype was seen only a few times. This chain uses TRBV5-1 with TRBJ2-7; 7 bases fit TRBD1. Germline CDR1 and CDR2: SGHRS and YFSETQ. Germline trimming cut 4 bases from V and 0 bases from J; bases unmatched to any gene: 4. The CDR3 is made up of 14 amino acids. CDR3 sequence reads: CASSQTGSSYEQYF. Written as DNA, the CDR3 is TGCGCCAGCAGCCAGACAGGGTCCTCCTACGAGCAGTACTTC.

The sample holds a few counts of this clonotype. V usage is TRBV27 and J usage is TRBJ2-5, with D perhaps TRBD1 (6 bases). CDR1 is MNHEY and CDR2 is SMNVEV in the germline V gene (reference sequence). V lost 7 bases, J lost 2 bases, and 17 bases lay in between. This CDR3 contains 15 residues. The CDR3 DNA is TGTGCCAGCAAACCCGGCCAGGGGTGGCAAGAGACCCAGTACTTC. This gives the protein CASKPGQGWQETQYF.

The chain is built from TRBV20-1 and TRBJ2-3, with D perhaps TRBD1 or TRBD2 (7 bases each). The germline gives CDR1 DFQATT, CDR2 SNEGSKA (reference sequence). The CDR3 has 14 residues. The ends were cut back, 5 bases at V and 5 bases at J, with 17 bases in the middle. The CDR3 region has the DNA TGCAGTGCTCCAGGGGGGGGGAGGGTAGATACGCAGTATTTT. Its protein product is CSAPGGGRVDTQYF.

V gene TRBV18 combines with J gene TRBJ2-7, with TRBD1 identical over 9 bases. From germline, CDR1 is KGHSH and CDR2 LQKENI. CDR3 length: 14 amino acids. The trim removed 5 bases at V and 1 base at J, leaving 3 bases unmatched. The CDR3 region is CASSGGQGSYEQYF. DNA of the CDR3: TGTGCCAGCTCAGGAGGACAGGGGTCCTACGAGCAGTACTTC. The entire variable domain, with the rest obtained from reference TRBV18 and TRBJ2-7, is as follows: NAGVMQNPRHLVRRRGQEARLRCSPMKGHSHVYWYRQLPEEGLKFMVYLQKENIIDESGMPKERFSAEFPKEGPSILRIQQVVRGDSAAYFCASSGGQGSYEQYFGPGTRLTVT.

This clonotype was counted only a few times. The V call is TRBV20-1, the J call TRBJ2-3, with a weak D call TRBD2 (6 bases). The CDR3 has 14 residues. Trimming removed 6 bases from V and 4 bases from J, with 17 bases in between. The germline CDR1 and CDR2 sequences are DFQATT and SNEGSKA (reference sequence). For the CDR3, the DNA is TGCAGTGCGGCCGGGACTCCGACCCCAGATACGCAGTATTTT. This codes for CSAAGTPTPDTQYF.

This chain uses TRBV29-1 with TRBJ2-3, with a possible D match to TRBD1 (6 bases). The CDR3 spans 13 residues. Germline loops: CDR1 SQVTM, CDR2 ANQGSEA. The CDR3 is CSAIRGTTDTQYF. CDR3 nucleotides: TGCAGTGCCATTAGGGGGACCACAGATACGCAGTATTTT.